These 27 T cell receptor beta chains were all obtained from the same sample, sequenced in a study of human T cells and chemical hapten exposure. Documented time point: patch test 3, about 24 weeks after DPC sensitization. Stated treatment: therapeutic diphenylcyclopropenone sensitization with weekly scalp DPC. TCRdb fed the RACE reads into MiXCR, producing one record per CDR3 protein. The sample lists approximately 86,000 distinct CDR3 sequences; around 9.9% were seen once. Sample: whole blood, taken in connection with sensitization to the hapten diphenylcyclopropenone (DPC). The receptors stem from a woman in her 30s with alopecia areata. Some clones in this sample may be carry-over from other donors' samples.

This clonotype was detected many times. V is TRBV4-3 and J is TRBJ2-3; D might be TRBD2 (6 bases). This CDR3 spans 16 amino acids. CDR1 and CDR2 (germline): LGHNA, YSLEER. Deletions cut 2 bases from V and 2 bases from J, with 14 bases between. In nucleotides, the CDR3 is TGCGCCAGCAGCCAAAGATTAGCGGAATACACAGATACGCAGTATTTT. Its protein is CASSQRLAEYTDTQYF.

This clonotype appeared many times. This sequence joins TRBV7-2 and TRBJ2-3; 12 nucleotides match TRBD2. Looked up from germline, CDR1 is SGHTA and CDR2 is FQGNSA. This CDR3 comprises 16 residues. The V segment lost 5 bases and the J segment 1 base; nucleotides outside the gene matches: 4. The DNA of the CDR3 is TGTGCCAGCAGCCAGGGACTAGCGGGTGGCACAGATACGCAGTATTTT. This encodes CASSQGLAGGTDTQYF.

The genes are TRBV24-1 and TRBJ2-1; D possibly corresponds to TRBD2 (5 bases). Germline loops: CDR1 KGHDR, CDR2 SFDVKD. Trimming left V 2 bases short and J 4 bases short, with 11 bases between. This CDR3 is 15 amino acids long. CDR3 in DNA: TGTGCCACCAGTGATTACAGTACGGGGTACAATGAGCAGTTCTTC. Translation: CATSDYSTGYNEQFF.

The rearrangement links TRBV7-2 to TRBJ1-2; D is ambiguous. Germline CDR1 is SGHTA and CDR2 is FQGNSA. This CDR3 spans 13 amino acids. V was cut by 1 base and J by 8 bases, with 11 bases left in between. The CDR3 DNA reads TGTGCCAGCAGCTTAGGGAGATCGGGAGGCTACACCTTC. It encodes CASSLGRSGGYTF.

Many counts were recorded for this clonotype. The V and J genes are TRBV7-9 and TRBJ2-1; 10 bases are shared with TRBD2. This CDR3 comprises 17 residues. CDR1 is SEHNR, CDR2 FQNEAQ, per germline (reference sequence). The V segment lost 3 bases and the J segment 6 bases; nucleotides outside the gene matches: 11. CDR3 coding DNA: TGTGCCAGCAGCTTTAGATCGGGCGAGCGGGAGGGCAATGAGCAGTTCTTC. Amino acids: CASSFRSGEREGNEQFF. The full variable domain, completed using reference TRBV7-9 and TRBJ2-1, is DTGVSQNPRHKITKRGQNVTFRCDPISEHNRLYWYRQTLGQGPEFLTYFQNEAQLEKSRLLSDRFSAERPKGSFSTLEIQRTEQGDSAMYLCASSFRSGEREGNEQFFGPGTRLTVL.

Worth noting for this clonotype: Given a much more abundant clone one base away, this may be a read error. CDR3: CASSRPGQGTYEQYF. For the CDR3, the DNA is TGTGCCAGCAGTCGGCCCGGACAGGGTACGTACGAGCAGTACTTC. The J gene is TRBJ2-7, the V gene TRBV28; 8 positions match TRBD1. V gave up 5 bases and J gave up 4 bases; unmatched junction bases: 10. The germline V gene encodes CDR1 MDHEN and CDR2 SYDVKM. The CDR3 is 15 amino acids.

This clonotype came up many times. The gene calls are TRBV2 and TRBJ1-1; 7 bases match TRBD1. The CDR3 totals 15 residues. The V and J ends lost 10 bases and 5 bases, in that order; junction bases with no gene match: 16. Germline V gene lookup returns CDR1 SNHLY and CDR2 FYNNEI. The CDR3 region has the DNA TGTGCCATTCAATCCGGGACAGTTGATCTAACTGAAGCTTTCTTT. This translates into CAIQSGTVDLTEAFF.

This clonotype was observed a handful of times. This chain uses TRBV7-9 with TRBJ2-7, with D perhaps TRBD1 or TRBD2 (5 bases each). CDR1 is SEHNR, CDR2 FQNEAQ, per germline (reference sequence). The CDR3 spans 14 residues. V was trimmed by 8 bases and J by 6 bases, leaving 20 bases between them. CDR3 in DNA: TGTGCCAGCGCCCTGGGGGTCTACAGTATCGAGCAGTACTTC. This translates into CASALGVYSIEQYF.

This clonotype was detected ten times or more. The chain combines TRBV20-1 with TRBJ2-3; 8 nucleotides align to TRBD2. V lost 4 bases and J lost 7; bases outside the gene matches: 13. From germline, CDR1 is DFQATT and CDR2 SNEGSKA (reference sequence). The length of the CDR3 is 15 residues. The CDR3 DNA follows: TGCAGTGCTAACGTCCCCAGCGGGAGACTGAATACGCAGTATTTT. Protein sequence: CSANVPSGRLNTQYF.

This clonotype was seen only once. The genes are TRBV2 and TRBJ1-3, with D maybe TRBD1 (5 bases). V was pared by 6 bases and J by 2 bases, with 8 bases between. Germline assignment: CDR1 SNHLY and CDR2 FYNNEI. This CDR3 has 13 amino acids. CDR3 sequence: CASRAGPGNTIYF. CDR3 bases: TGTGCCAGCAGGGCAGGGCCTGGAAACACCATATATTTT.

This clonotype occurred many times. The rearrangement links TRBV9 to TRBJ2-1; D remains unclear. Trimming left V 0 bases short and J 0 bases short, with 7 bases between. Per germline, CDR1 SGDLS and CDR2 YYNGEE. The CDR3 runs to 15 residues. The CDR3 DNA follows: TGTGCCAGCAGCGTAGGAGAGGACTCCTACAATGAGCAGTTCTTC. It translates to CASSVGEDSYNEQFF.

The sample holds a few counts of this clonotype. The gene calls are TRBV30 and TRBJ2-2; no definite D call. Trimming took 4 bases from V and 0 from J, leaving 9 bases between them. The germline gives CDR1 GTSNPN, CDR2 SVGIG (reference sequence). The CDR3 extends over 14 amino acids. The CDR3 nucleotides are TGTGCCTGGACTCTGCGAACGAACACCGGGGAGCTGTTTTTT. Translated: CAWTLRTNTGELFF.

The chain combines TRBV21-1 with TRBJ2-2; the listed D gene, TRBD2, was not tested against the DNA. TRBV21-1 represents a pseudogene. The CDR3 contains 16 residues. The CDR3 region has the DNA TGTGCCAGCAGCGCTACAGGAGGGACGAACACCGGGGAGCTGTTTTTT. Translating gives CASSATGGTNTGELFF.

This clonotype was seen many times. The V gene is TRBV7-9, the J gene TRBJ2-2; tentative D call: TRBD1 (6 bases). With 6 bases removed from V and 2 bases from J, the gap between germline ends came to 13 bases. CDR1 SEHNR and CDR2 FQNEAQ come from the germline V gene (reference sequence). This CDR3 contains 15 residues. CDR3 in amino acids: CASRPDRLNTGELFF. The CDR3 DNA is TGTGCCAGCAGGCCCGACAGGCTCAACACCGGGGAGCTGTTTTTT.

This clonotype was counted ten times or more. This chain joins TRBV29-1 and TRBJ2-2, with 10 positions matching TRBD2. Losses at the gene ends were 6 bases for V and 4 bases for J; bases not matched to a gene: 11. The CDR3 runs to 16 residues. Germline-derived CDR1 and CDR2 are SQVTM and ANQGSEA. Here the CDR3 DNA reads TGCAGCGTCTATTCTAGCGGGAGTAGTATCACCGGGGAGCTGTTTTTT. This codes for CSVYSSGSSITGELFF.

This clonotype was recorded at least ten times. The chain combines TRBV5-1 with TRBJ1-1; D not certain. The germline gives CDR1 SGHRS, CDR2 YFSETQ. The germline V and J ends were trimmed by 0 bases and 4 bases, with 4 bases remaining between them. This CDR3 is 12 amino acids long. For the CDR3, the DNA is TGCGCCAGCAGCTTGGGGGCCACTGAAGCTTTCTTT. Its translation: CASSLGATEAFF. Filled out from reference TRBV5-1 and TRBJ1-1, the complete variable domain reads KAGVTQTPRYLIKTRGQQVTLSCSPISGHRSVSWYQQTPGQGLQFLFEYFSETQRNKGNFPGRFSGRQFSNSRSEMNVSTLELGDSALYLCASSLGATEAFFGQGTRLTVV.

The sample holds a few counts of this clonotype. The V and J genes are TRBV7-6 and TRBJ2-1; 11 nucleotides agree with TRBD2. V lost 5 bases and J lost 3; bases outside the gene matches: 15. The CDR3 loop spans 19 amino acids. Per germline, CDR1 SGHVS and CDR2 FNYEAQ. The CDR3 coding sequence is TGTGCCAGCAGCCTTCAACTAGCGGGGGAGAATTCGATCTACAATGAGCAGTTCTTC. This sequence encodes CASSLQLAGENSIYNEQFF.

The rearrangement uses TRBV7-2 and TRBJ1-2; 9 nucleotides match TRBD1. CDR3 size: 15 residues. The ends lost 4 bases at V and 4 bases at J; junction bases unmatched: 7. Germline CDR1 reads SGHTA; CDR2 reads FQGNSA. In nucleotides, the CDR3 is TGTGCCAGCAGCTCCCGGGACAGGGACCCCTATGGCTACACCTTC. Translation gives CASSSRDRDPYGYTF.

V gene TRBV20-1 combines with J gene TRBJ2-7; perhaps TRBD1 as D (6 bases). From germline, CDR1 is DFQATT and CDR2 SNEGSKA (reference sequence). V lost 2 bases and J 6 bases, leaving 14 bases between the germline ends. The length of the CDR3 is 13 residues. Written as DNA, the CDR3 is TGCAGTGCTAGAAAACAGGGATCGTCCGAGCAGTACGTC. Translated: CSARKQGSSEQYV.

The chain couples TRBV7-3 to TRBJ2-7, with D possibly TRBD1 on 5 matching bases. Germline CDR1 is SGHTA and CDR2 is FQGTGA. The CDR3 is made up of 13 amino acids. Trimming left V 6 bases short and J 2 bases short, with 11 bases between. As DNA, the CDR3 is TGTGCCAGCAGTGGCAGGGTGACCTACGAGCAGTACTTC. Protein: CASSGRVTYEQYF.

This clonotype occurred many times. The chain employs TRBV7-2 and TRBJ2-3; 8 bases are shared with TRBD2. CDR3 length equals 15 residues. CDR1 and CDR2 (germline): SGHTA, FQGNSA. With 4 bases clipped from V and 4 bases from J, the junction kept 7 bases outside the gene matches. CDR3 in amino acids: CASSSSGPGSDTQYF. The CDR3, as DNA: TGTGCCAGCAGCTCTAGCGGGCCCGGATCAGATACGCAGTATTTT.

This clonotype was detected only a few times. This chain links TRBV28 with TRBJ1-1; D not certain. Germline lookup yields CDR1 MDHEN and CDR2 SYDVKM. The CDR3 extends over 12 amino acids. Trimming cost V 6 bases and J 3 bases, with 8 bases left between them. The CDR3 reads CASSLLHTEAFF. The CDR3 DNA follows: TGTGCCAGCAGCCTACTACACACTGAAGCTTTCTTT.

A few counts support this clonotype. This sequence joins TRBV29-1 and TRBJ2-3, with a weak D call TRBD2 (7 bases). CDR1 SQVTM and CDR2 ANQGSEA come from the germline V gene. The length of the CDR3 is 13 residues. Deletions cut 5 bases from V and 2 bases from J, with 11 bases between. The CDR3 coding sequence is TGCAGCGTTCCAGCGGGACACACAGATACGCAGTATTTT. Its protein product is CSVPAGHTDTQYF.

This chain links TRBV28 with TRBJ2-2; D perhaps matches TRBD2 (5 bases). The V gene's germline CDR1 is MDHEN and CDR2 SYDVKM. The CDR3 runs to 15 residues. The V and J ends lost 6 bases and 4 bases respectively, with 15 bases between them. The CDR3 sequence: CASSPGRLVTGELFF. The CDR3 DNA is TGTGCCAGCAGCCCGGGGAGATTAGTCACCGGGGAGCTGTTTTTT.

This clonotype appeared a few times. The chain combines TRBV14 with TRBJ2-3, with 7 bases identical to TRBD1. The CDR3 is 16 residues long. In germline, CDR1 is SGHDN, CDR2 FVKESK. With V trimmed by 4 bases and J by 3 bases, 10 bases remained unmatched. The chain's CDR3 is CASSPGTGTVTDTQYF. The CDR3 nucleotides are TGTGCCAGCAGCCCGGGTACCGGGACAGTAACAGATACGCAGTATTTT.

A note on this clonotype: Just one base apart from a much larger clone, this may be a read error. This CDR3 fails to terminate in the conserved phenylalanine or tryptophan, so it likely reflects a read error. The chain couples TRBV28 to TRBJ2-5; 10 bases fit TRBD2. Germline V gives CDR1 MDHEN, CDR2 SYDVKM. This CDR3 has 13 amino acids. The J segment lost 4 bases and the V segment lost 6 bases, leaving 2 bases of the junction unmatched. The CDR3 region is CASSLAGAETQYL. Written as DNA, the CDR3 is TGTGCCAGCAGCCTAGCGGGAGCAGAGACCCAGTACTTA.

This clonotype was found many times. The chain has TRBV27 and TRBJ1-6; TRBD1 matches 9 bases. Germline V CDR1 and CDR2: MNHEY, SMNVEV (reference sequence). This CDR3 is 16 amino acids long. V lost 4 bases, J lost 0 bases, and 1 base stayed unmatched. The DNA for the CDR3 is TGTGCCAGCAGTTCACAGGGGGCCTCCTATAATTCACCCCTCCACTTT. Protein product: CASSSQGASYNSPLHF.